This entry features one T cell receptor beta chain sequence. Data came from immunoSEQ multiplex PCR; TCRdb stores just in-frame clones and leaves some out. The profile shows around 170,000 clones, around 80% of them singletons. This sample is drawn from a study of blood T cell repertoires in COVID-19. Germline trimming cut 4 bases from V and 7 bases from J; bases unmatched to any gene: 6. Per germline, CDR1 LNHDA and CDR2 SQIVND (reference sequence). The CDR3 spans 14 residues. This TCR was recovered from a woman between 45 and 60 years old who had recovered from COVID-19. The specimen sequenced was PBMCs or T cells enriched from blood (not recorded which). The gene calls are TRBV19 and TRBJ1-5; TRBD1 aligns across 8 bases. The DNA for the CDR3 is TGTGCCAGTAGTACCCAACAGGGGGGCCAGCCCCAGCATTTT. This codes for CASSTQQGGQPQHF.